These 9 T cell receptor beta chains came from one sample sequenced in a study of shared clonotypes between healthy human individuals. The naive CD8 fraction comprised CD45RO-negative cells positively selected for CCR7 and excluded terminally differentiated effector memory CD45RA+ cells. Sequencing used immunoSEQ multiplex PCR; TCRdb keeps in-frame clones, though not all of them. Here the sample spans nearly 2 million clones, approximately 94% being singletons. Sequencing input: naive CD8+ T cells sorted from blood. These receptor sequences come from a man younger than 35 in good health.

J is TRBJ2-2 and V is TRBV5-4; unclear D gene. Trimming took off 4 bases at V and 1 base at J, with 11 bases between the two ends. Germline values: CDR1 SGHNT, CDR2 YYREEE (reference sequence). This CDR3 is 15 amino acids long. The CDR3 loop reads CASSPAWRNTGELFF. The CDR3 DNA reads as TGTGCCAGCAGCCCGGCTTGGAGGAACACCGGGGAGCTGTTTTTT.

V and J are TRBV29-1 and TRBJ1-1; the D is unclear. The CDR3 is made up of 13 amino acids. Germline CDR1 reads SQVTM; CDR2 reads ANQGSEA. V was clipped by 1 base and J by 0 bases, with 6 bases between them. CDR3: CSVEGILNTEAFF. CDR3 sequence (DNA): TGCAGCGTTGAAGGGATACTGAACACTGAAGCTTTCTTT.

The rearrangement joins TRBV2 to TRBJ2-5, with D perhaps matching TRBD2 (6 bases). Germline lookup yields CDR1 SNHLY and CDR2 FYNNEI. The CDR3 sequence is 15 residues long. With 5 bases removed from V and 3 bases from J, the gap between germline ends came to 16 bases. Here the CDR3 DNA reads TGTGCCAGCAGTCCTGCCTGGAGGGAGAAAGAGACCCAGTACTTC. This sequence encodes CASSPAWREKETQYF.

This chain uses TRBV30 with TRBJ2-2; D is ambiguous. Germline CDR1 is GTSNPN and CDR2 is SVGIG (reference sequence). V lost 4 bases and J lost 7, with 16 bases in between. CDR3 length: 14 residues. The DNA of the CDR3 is TGTGCCTGGATGCCCCAGGCCGGGCTCGGGGAGCTGTTTTTT. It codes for CAWMPQAGLGELFF.

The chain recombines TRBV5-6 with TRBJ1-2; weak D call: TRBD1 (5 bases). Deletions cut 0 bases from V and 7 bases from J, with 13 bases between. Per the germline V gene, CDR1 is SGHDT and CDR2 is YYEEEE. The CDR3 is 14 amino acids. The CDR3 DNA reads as TGTGCCAGCAGCTTGGCCCCCCAGGGACCTGGCTACACCTTC. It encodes CASSLAPQGPGYTF.

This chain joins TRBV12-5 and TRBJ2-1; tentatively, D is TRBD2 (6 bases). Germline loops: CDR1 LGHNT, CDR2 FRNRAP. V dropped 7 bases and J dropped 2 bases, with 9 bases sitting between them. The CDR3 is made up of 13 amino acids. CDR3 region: CASELAPYNEQFF. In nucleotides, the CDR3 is TGTGCTAGTGAACTAGCCCCCTACAATGAGCAGTTCTTC.

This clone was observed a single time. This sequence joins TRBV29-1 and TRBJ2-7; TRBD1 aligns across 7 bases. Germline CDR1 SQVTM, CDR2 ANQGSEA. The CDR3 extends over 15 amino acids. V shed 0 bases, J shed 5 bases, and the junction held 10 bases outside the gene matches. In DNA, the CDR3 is TGCAGCGTTGAAGACTCGACAGGGACAAGCCACGAGCAGTACTTC. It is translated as CSVEDSTGTSHEQYF.

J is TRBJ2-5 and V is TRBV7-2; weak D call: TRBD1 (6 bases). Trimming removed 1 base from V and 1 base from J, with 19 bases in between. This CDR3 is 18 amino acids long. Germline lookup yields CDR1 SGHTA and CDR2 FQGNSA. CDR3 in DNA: TGTGCCAGCAGCTTAGTTCCGGGACACTCTGAACTCCAAGAGACCCAGTACTTC. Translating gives CASSLVPGHSELQETQYF.

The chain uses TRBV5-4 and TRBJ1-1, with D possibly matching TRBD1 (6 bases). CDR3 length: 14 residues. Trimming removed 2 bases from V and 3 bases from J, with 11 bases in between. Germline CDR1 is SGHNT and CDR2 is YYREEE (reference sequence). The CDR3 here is CASSFYRVDTEAFF. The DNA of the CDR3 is TGTGCCAGCAGCTTCTACAGGGTTGACACTGAAGCTTTCTTT.